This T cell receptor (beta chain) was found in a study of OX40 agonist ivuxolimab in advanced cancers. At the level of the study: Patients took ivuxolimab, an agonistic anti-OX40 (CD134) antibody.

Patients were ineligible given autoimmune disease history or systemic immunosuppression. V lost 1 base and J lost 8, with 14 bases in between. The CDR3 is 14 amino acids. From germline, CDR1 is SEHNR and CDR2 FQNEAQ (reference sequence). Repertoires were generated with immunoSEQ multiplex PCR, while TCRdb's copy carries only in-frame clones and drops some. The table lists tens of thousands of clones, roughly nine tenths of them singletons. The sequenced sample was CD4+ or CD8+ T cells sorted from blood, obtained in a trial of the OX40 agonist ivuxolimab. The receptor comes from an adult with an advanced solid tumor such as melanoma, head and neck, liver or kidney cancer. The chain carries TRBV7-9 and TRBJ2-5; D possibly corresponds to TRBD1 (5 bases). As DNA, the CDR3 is TGTGCCAGCAGCTTAGGGGGCGTGGAACGAACCCAGTACTTC. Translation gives CASSLGGVERTQYF.